Sample share makes the clone carrying this T cell receptor (beta chain) medium-sized. This CDR3 contains 15 residues. CDR1 SNHLY and CDR2 FYNNEI come from the germline V gene. Trimming shortened V by 4 bases and J by 6 bases, and 15 bases separated the two germline ends. The repertoire was sequenced with immunoSEQ multiplex PCR; TCRdb's copy has only in-frame clones and lacks some. The repertoire holds 20,000 to 25,000 clones, with 50% to 70% as singletons. The entry originates in a study of tumor-infiltrating lymphocytes in localized non-small cell lung cancer. The sample comprised lung tumor tissue. This clonotype was sampled from a human donor with non-small cell lung cancer. The chain joins TRBV2 to TRBJ2-2; D possibly corresponds to TRBD1 (6 bases). The CDR3 reads CASSVGVGGAGELFF. For the CDR3, the DNA is TGTGCCAGCAGTGTGGGGGTTGGGGGCGCCGGGGAGCTGTTTTTT.